Following are 20 T cell receptor beta chains from one sample sequenced in a study of shared T cell receptors in the human thymus. The assay was immunoSEQ multiplex PCR, and TCRdb's table has in-frame clones only and misses some. The sample has some 700,000 clones, approximately 88% seen once; the top ten hold 0.0095% to 0.013%. These data also featured in a second study, about human thymus T cells.

Sequenced input: thymocytes. The receptor set was obtained from a boy less than two years old with a congenital heart defect.

V is TRBV7-6 and J is TRBJ2-2; 7 bases line up with TRBD2. Germline V lookup: CDR1 SGHVS, CDR2 FNYEAQ. CDR3 length: 14 residues. With 5 bases clipped from V and 7 bases from J, the junction kept 7 bases outside the gene matches. CDR3 DNA: TGTGCCAGCAGCCCCCGGGGGGTCGTCGGGGAGCTGTTTTTT. The encoded protein is CASSPRGVVGELFF.

The gene calls are TRBV7-9 and TRBJ1-3; 10 bases map to TRBD1. CDR3 length: 16 amino acids. In germline, CDR1 is SEHNR, CDR2 FQNEAQ (reference sequence). Trimming at V came to 5 bases and at J to 3 bases, leaving 7 bases not matched to a gene. The CDR3 reads CASSAPGQGNGNTIYF. The CDR3 DNA sequence: TGTGCCAGCAGCGCTCCGGGACAGGGGAATGGAAACACCATATATTTT.

V and J are TRBV7-9 and TRBJ2-6; 8 nucleotides align to TRBD1. CDR1 and CDR2 (germline): SEHNR, FQNEAQ (reference sequence). The CDR3 extends over 17 amino acids. V trimming: 5 bases; J trimming: 2 bases; junction bases outside the gene matches: 8. The CDR3 sequence: CASSRQGLGTGANVLTF. For the CDR3, the DNA is TGTGCCAGCAGCAGACAGGGGTTAGGTACTGGGGCCAACGTCCTGACTTTC. The entire variable domain, with the rest obtained from reference TRBV7-9 and TRBJ2-6, is as follows: DTGVSQNPRHKITKRGQNVTFRCDPISEHNRLYWYRQTLGQGPEFLTYFQNEAQLEKSRLLSDRFSAERPKGSFSTLEIQRTEQGDSAMYLCASSRQGLGTGANVLTFGAGSRLTVL.

The V gene is TRBV6-6, the J gene TRBJ1-4; 8 bases match TRBD1. The germline V gene encodes CDR1 MNHNY and CDR2 SVGAGI (reference sequence). Trimming removed 5 bases from V and 8 bases from J; junction bases left unmatched: 7. CDR3 length equals 14 residues. The CDR3 region has the DNA TGTGCCAGCAGTGTTGGACAGGGTGAAGAAAAACTGTTTTTT. This codes for CASSVGQGEEKLFF.

The chain couples TRBV2 to TRBJ2-2, with 8 bases that match TRBD2. Looked up from germline, CDR1 is SNHLY and CDR2 is FYNNEI. The ends lost 6 bases at V and 5 bases at J; junction bases unmatched: 5. This CDR3 has 14 residues. CDR3: CASRAREVTGELFF. The CDR3 bases are TGTGCCAGCAGGGCGCGGGAGGTAACCGGGGAGCTGTTTTTT.

The chain employs TRBV27 and TRBJ2-7, with 7 bases that match TRBD1. CDR1 is MNHEY and CDR2 is SMNVEV in the germline V gene (reference sequence). This CDR3 spans 11 amino acids. V shed 3 bases, J shed 11 bases, and the junction held 4 bases outside the gene matches. The CDR3 DNA is TGTGCCAGCAGTTTTGGACAGGATGAGTACTTC. Translated: CASSFGQDEYF.

J is TRBJ2-1 and V is TRBV19; D gene ambiguous. There are 16 residues in the CDR3. Trimming took off 1 base at V and 7 bases at J, with 17 bases between the two ends. CDR1 LNHDA and CDR2 SQIVND come from the germline V gene (reference sequence). CDR3 coding DNA: TGTGCCAGTAGTATAGGCCCCCCCTCCTCGCGAAATGAGCAGTTCTTC. Translation: CASSIGPPSSRNEQFF.

This clone was recorded once. This chain joins TRBV28 and TRBJ2-7; TRBD1 is a possible D gene (5 bases). The V and J ends lost 3 bases and 2 bases respectively, with 20 bases between them. Germline-derived CDR1 and CDR2 are MDHEN and SYDVKM. There are 17 residues in the CDR3. In nucleotides, the CDR3 is TGTGCCAGCAGTTTTGAAGGCAGGGCCCGACATGCCTACGAGCAGTACTTC. It codes for CASSFEGRARHAYEQYF.

This clone was seen just once. CDR3 protein: CASSGKLTGTKNIQYF. In DNA form, the CDR3 reads TGTGCCAGCAGTGGAAAGTTGACAGGGACCAAAAACATTCAGTACTTC. The V call is TRBV25-1, the J call TRBJ2-4, with 7 bases that match TRBD1. Germline values: CDR1 MGHDK, CDR2 SYGVNS. The trim removed 4 bases at V and 2 bases at J, leaving 8 bases unmatched. The CDR3 totals 16 residues.

The chain links TRBV10-3 to TRBJ2-7; 10 bases align to TRBD1. V was clipped by 7 bases and J by 7 bases; unmatched bases: 7. The CDR3 runs 13 residues. Germline values: CDR1 ENHRY, CDR2 SYGVKD. This CDR3 is CAIKPGQGEEQYF. The CDR3 DNA sequence: TGTGCCATCAAGCCAGGACAGGGGGAAGAGCAGTACTTC.

CDR3 protein: CASSHRGGTDTQYF. The CDR3 nucleotides read TGCGCCAGCAGCCACAGGGGGGGCACAGATACGCAGTATTTT. V usage is TRBV4-3 and J usage is TRBJ2-3; perhaps TRBD1 as D (7 bases). The CDR3 is 14 residues long. The germline V and J ends were trimmed by 3 bases and 1 base, with 8 bases remaining between them. The germline V gene encodes CDR1 LGHNA and CDR2 YSLEER.

This chain uses TRBV27 with TRBJ2-6, with D perhaps matching TRBD2 (5 bases). This CDR3 has 20 residues. CDR1 MNHEY and CDR2 SMNVEV come from the germline V gene (reference sequence). Trimming took off 6 bases at V and 0 bases at J, with 24 bases between the two ends. This CDR3 is CASSANGGGNTFSGANVLTF. CDR3 in DNA: TGTGCCAGCAGCGCAAACGGTGGAGGCAACACTTTCTCTGGGGCCAACGTCCTGACTTTC.

This chain uses TRBV21-1 with TRBJ2-5; no DNA check was done on the table's D call, TRBD1. TRBV21-1 constitutes a pseudogene. There are 14 residues in the CDR3. CDR3 bases: TGTGCCAGCCGCTACAGGGGGCCCTTAGAGACCCAGTACTTC. It specifies CASRYRGPLETQYF.

This rearrangement joins TRBV28 to TRBJ2-5; TRBD2 matches 9 bases. Germline CDR1 is MDHEN and CDR2 is SYDVKM. V was clipped by 2 bases and J by 5 bases; unmatched bases: 6. This CDR3 spans 15 amino acids. Here the CDR3 reads CASSLKGLAKETQYF. CDR3 DNA: TGTGCCAGCAGTTTAAAGGGACTAGCTAAGGAGACCCAGTACTTC.

In its sample, this clone was seen once. The gene calls are TRBV25-1 and TRBJ2-1; weak D call: TRBD2 (6 bases). The V end was cut by 2 bases, the J end by 4 bases, with 18 bases between. CDR3 length: 17 amino acids. Germline V gene lookup returns CDR1 MGHDK and CDR2 SYGVNS. The CDR3 sequence is CASSEQGGMGRYNEQFF. CDR3 DNA sequence: TGTGCCAGCAGTGAACAAGGCGGGATGGGGAGATACAATGAGCAGTTCTTC.

The chain carries TRBV19 and TRBJ2-5; 8 nucleotides match TRBD2. Trimming at V came to 6 bases and at J to 1 base, leaving 1 base not matched to a gene. CDR1 and CDR2 from the germline V gene are LNHDA and SQIVND (reference sequence). The CDR3 has 13 amino acids. The CDR3 nucleotides read TGTGCCAGTAGGCGGGGGGCCCAAGAGACCCAGTACTTC. Translating it yields CASRRGAQETQYF.

The chain carries TRBV5-1 and TRBJ2-7; 10 positions match TRBD2. Germline V gene sequence: CDR1 SGHRS, CDR2 YFSETQ. This CDR3 has 16 amino acids. The ends lost 0 bases at V and 7 bases at J; junction bases unmatched: 10. This CDR3 is CASSLAESGRVWEQYF. In DNA, the CDR3 is TGCGCCAGCAGCTTGGCCGAAAGCGGGAGGGTGTGGGAGCAGTACTTC.

The chain couples TRBV4-1 to TRBJ2-2; D may be TRBD1 (5 bases). Trimming left V 0 bases short and J 4 bases short, with 9 bases between. Germline assignment: CDR1 MGHRA and CDR2 YSYEKL. The CDR3 is made up of 15 amino acids. In DNA, the CDR3 is TGCGCCAGCAGCCAAGAAGTCAGGGCCACCGGGGAGCTGTTTTTT. Protein sequence: CASSQEVRATGELFF.

The V gene is TRBV2, the J gene TRBJ2-7; 9 bases are shared with TRBD2. The length of the CDR3 is 15 residues. From germline, CDR1 is SNHLY and CDR2 FYNNEI. Trimming at V came to 4 bases and at J to 7 bases, leaving 11 bases not matched to a gene. The CDR3 protein is CASSADGSGRGEQYF. The CDR3 DNA follows: TGTGCCAGCAGTGCGGACGGTAGCGGGAGAGGTGAGCAGTACTTC. Combining the CDR3 with reference TRBV2 and TRBJ2-7 gives the whole variable domain EPEVTQTPSHQVTQMGQEVILRCVPISNHLYFYWYRQILGQKVEFLVSFYNNEISEKSEIFDDQFSVERPDGSNFTLKIRSTKLEDSAMYFCASSADGSGRGEQYFGPGTRLTVT.

This chain uses TRBV18 with TRBJ2-7; D might be TRBD2 (6 bases). The CDR3 contains 14 residues. The germline V and J ends were trimmed by 3 bases and 0 bases, with 9 bases remaining between them. Germline CDR1 KGHSH, CDR2 LQKENI. CDR3 sequence: CASSPREPSYEQYF. CDR3 in DNA: TGTGCCAGCTCACCCCGGGAGCCCTCCTACGAGCAGTACTTC.